A selection of T cell receptor beta chains follows, all from one sample in a study of blood T cell repertoires in COVID-19. Produced via immunoSEQ multiplex PCR; TCRdb's table is partial and in-frame only. This table holds fewer than 200,000 clones, around 82% found once. Source material: PBMCs or T cells enriched from blood (not recorded which). These receptors were taken from a woman aged 45 to 65 in a cohort exposed to, infected with or recovered from COVID-19 (not recorded which). CDR3s include the opening cysteine and the closing phenylalanine or tryptophan.

CDR3 protein: CASSVGASYNSPLHF
V gene: TRBV9

CDR3 protein: CASRAPGTSGTETQYF
V gene: TRBV2

CDR3 protein: CASSQVTGNRDRDTGELFF
V gene: TRBV3-1/TRBV3-2

CDR3 protein: CASTLHRSGQETQYF
V gene: TRBV25-1

CDR3 protein: CASSPGQVQETQYF
V gene: TRBV6-2/TRBV6-3

CDR3 protein: CASSQGETFNEKLFF
V gene: TRBV4-3

CDR3 protein: CASSLVLGASNEQFF
V gene: TRBV7-9

CDR3 protein: CASLGQPGNTIYF
V gene: TRBV30

CDR3 protein: CASSQDVGSIYGYTF
V gene: TRBV14

CDR3 protein: CASSVGGVHNSPLHF
V gene: TRBV9

CDR3 protein: CASSSGASNTGELFF
V gene: TRBV28

CDR3 protein: CASSQELPPTGKGLAKNIQYF
V gene: TRBV4-3

CDR3 protein: CASRRGGDTGELFF
V gene: TRBV19

CDR3 protein: CAFQRWGQPYNEQFF
V gene: TRBV30

CDR3 protein: CASSKGTGRTDTQYF
V gene: TRBV6-6

CDR3 protein: CASSYGAGLGETQYF
V gene: TRBV6-6

CDR3 protein: CASSTPTSGTFNEQFF
V gene: TRBV7-6

CDR3 protein: CAISEQAGAGNTIYF
V gene: TRBV10-3

CDR3 protein: CASSHPQREVNEKLFF
V gene: TRBV3-1/TRBV3-2

CDR3 protein: CASSQTSGSYNEQFF
V gene: TRBV11-1

CDR3 protein: CASSFGTEGQGETQYF
V gene: TRBV5-1

CDR3 protein: CASSSPRDSPSSYNEQFF
V gene: TRBV11-2

CDR3 protein: CASSLGGETYEQYF
V gene: TRBV5-1

CDR3 protein: CASSPTVEATGELFF
V gene: TRBV18

CDR3 protein: CASSRAGGAYNEQFF
V gene: TRBV3-1/TRBV3-2

CDR3 protein: CASRAGQMGSEKLFF
V gene: TRBV19

CDR3 protein: CASSRDRGLEQYF
V gene: TRBV7-3

CDR3 protein: CASSPGTSIHEQYF
V gene: TRBV7-9

CDR3 protein: CASSSGTSGNTIYF
V gene: TRBV5-1

CDR3 protein: CASSHRWDSSYEQYF
V gene: TRBV4-2

CDR3 protein: CASSLEAGGADTQYF
V gene: TRBV11-2

CDR3 protein: CANPGQGGFPRPQHF
V gene: TRBV19

CDR3 protein: CASSQVRDTYSGANVLTF
V gene: TRBV4-3

CDR3 protein: CASSLGTSETNEQFF
V gene: TRBV7-3

CDR3 protein: CASSDLREVGVGTDTQYF
V gene: TRBV2

CDR3 protein: CASSIDAAGGPPNTQYF
V gene: TRBV19

CDR3 protein: CASSSTRDRMNTEAFF
V gene: TRBV11-2

CDR3 protein: CASSIPFQGAFSPLHF
V gene: TRBV19

CDR3 protein: CASSQSPGPGYTF
V gene: TRBV3-1/TRBV3-2

CDR3 protein: CSASRTGGYEQYF
V gene: TRBV29-1

CDR3 protein: CASSGYAGGPGTDTQYF
V gene: TRBV6-1

CDR3 protein: CASNTPLGVGYTF
V gene: TRBV28

CDR3 protein: CAISFDRERSPLHF
V gene: TRBV10-3

CDR3 protein: CASSIAVPASLPGEQFF
V gene: TRBV19

CDR3 protein: CASSQDRTGGSTEAFF
V gene: TRBV3-1/TRBV3-2

CDR3 protein: CASSYRPGGRADTQYF
V gene: TRBV6-2/TRBV6-3

CDR3 protein: CAWSGQGVNEQFF
V gene: TRBV30

CDR3 protein: CASSQVGSLSGEQFF
V gene: TRBV4-1

CDR3 protein: CASNGDTF
V gene: TRBV7-9

CDR3 protein: CAISPPGYYEQYF
V gene: TRBV10-3

CDR3 protein: CASSYSGPRSYEQYF
V gene: TRBV6-5

CDR3 protein: CASSLGGQVGNTIYF
V gene: TRBV5-4

CDR3 protein: CASSTGQLSRSGNTIYF
V gene: TRBV28

CDR3 protein: CASSLYGAVNEQYF
V gene: TRBV27

CDR3 protein: CASSVDVLGGTYEQYF
V gene: TRBV9

CDR3 protein: CSVEAGTGDYEQYF
V gene: TRBV29-1

CDR3 protein: CASRTGSSYNSPLHF
V gene: TRBV27

CDR3 protein: CASSLQGGSSTDTQYF
V gene: TRBV7-2

CDR3 protein: CASSLLTGKLFF
V gene: TRBV28